These 5 T cell receptor beta chains were sequenced from one sample in a study of T cell responses to AZD1222 COVID-19 vaccine. The table came from immunoSEQ multiplex PCR; TCRdb's copy has only in-frame clones and leaves some out. The sample consists of 180,000 or so clones, 70% to 90% of them appearing once. Sequenced material: peripheral blood, taken 28 days after the second dose of the MenACWY control vaccine. Every receptor here comes from an adult who received the MenACWY meningococcal vaccine as a control.

V usage is TRBV7-2 and J usage is TRBJ1-5; possible D gene TRBD1, 5 bases. The CDR3 runs to 15 residues. Germline CDR1 is SGHTA and CDR2 is FQGNSA. Trimming left V 6 bases short and J 0 bases short, with 12 bases between. CDR3: CASRGEPYSNQPQHF. The CDR3 region has the DNA TGTGCCAGCAGGGGGGAGCCTTATAGCAATCAGCCCCAGCATTTT.

The V gene is TRBV7-8, the J gene TRBJ2-7, with D perhaps TRBD1 (5 bases). V was clipped by 5 bases and J by 5 bases, with 13 bases between them. This CDR3 spans 13 amino acids. From germline, CDR1 is SGHVS and CDR2 FQNEAQ. DNA of the CDR3: TGTGCCAGCAGCACCAGGGCCCCAAACGAGCAGTACTTC. Amino acids: CASSTRAPNEQYF.

V gene TRBV20-1 combines with J gene TRBJ1-1; 9 bases are shared with TRBD1. The CDR3 totals 11 residues. Per germline, CDR1 DFQATT and CDR2 SNEGSKA (reference sequence). For the CDR3, the DNA is TGCAGGACAGGGGGGGCAGCTGAAGCTTTCTTT. Its protein is CRTGGAAEAFF.

The chain uses TRBV18 and TRBJ2-5, with D unclear. The ends were cut back, 3 bases at V and 5 bases at J, with 13 bases in the middle. The CDR3 contains 14 residues. Per the germline V gene, CDR1 is KGHSH and CDR2 is LQKENI. The chain's CDR3 is CASSPARRSETQYF. In DNA, the CDR3 is TGTGCCAGCTCACCGGCTCGGCGGTCGGAGACCCAGTACTTC.

V gene TRBV6-5 combines with J gene TRBJ2-7; D remains unclear. Trimming pared 8 bases from V and 0 bases from J, leaving 11 bases between. CDR1 and CDR2 (germline): MNHEY, SVGAGI. CDR3 length: 13 amino acids. CDR3 in amino acids: CASSHPSSYEQYF. CDR3 nucleotides: TGTGCCAGCTCTCATCCTAGCTCCTACGAGCAGTACTTC.